These 3 T cell receptor beta chains were sequenced from one sample in a study of cytomegalovirus exposure and HLA in healthy donors. The study ran its PCR with 60 Vbeta and 13 Jbeta primers. Sequencing was performed with immunoSEQ multiplex PCR; in TCRdb, only in-frame clones are kept and a portion is missing. The sample includes tens of thousands of clones, 81% of them seen just once. Sequencing input: PBMCs. The receptors here all came from a girl aged 2 to 10 in good health and CMV-seropositive.

The rearrangement uses TRBV6-1 and TRBJ1-2, with D unclear. The V end lost 1 base, the J end lost 4 bases, and 13 bases lay between the germline ends. The CDR3 length is 15 residues. Germline V gene sequence: CDR1 MNHNS, CDR2 SASEGT. CDR3 nucleotide sequence: TGTGCCAGCAGTGAAGGTCAAGTTAGGAGCTATGGCTACACCTTC. Protein sequence: CASSEGQVRSYGYTF.

V and J are TRBV30 and TRBJ1-1; TRBD1 might be the D (5 bases). The CDR3 contains 12 residues. The V end lost 8 bases, the J end lost 10 bases, and 20 bases lay between the germline ends. Germline CDR1 GTSNPN, CDR2 SVGIG (reference sequence). The DNA of the CDR3 is TGTGCCCTTAAAGGGTCGGGGGAGGGAGCTTTCTTT. This gives the protein CALKGSGEGAFF.

The chain is built from TRBV5-4 and TRBJ1-1; perhaps TRBD1 as D (5 bases). The germline V and J ends were trimmed by 3 bases and 0 bases, with 9 bases remaining between them. Germline-derived CDR1 and CDR2 are SGHNT and YYREEE (reference sequence). There are 14 residues in the CDR3. The CDR3 loop reads CASSSGIMNTEAFF. The CDR3, as DNA: TGTGCCAGCAGCTCAGGGATAATGAACACTGAAGCTTTCTTT. Variable domain in full (rest from reference TRBV5-4 and TRBJ1-1): ETGVTQSPTHLIKTRGQQVTLRCSSQSGHNTVSWYQQALGQGPQFIFQYYREEENGRGNFPPRFSGLQFPNYSSELNVNALELDDSALYLCASSSGIMNTEAFFGQGTRLTVV.